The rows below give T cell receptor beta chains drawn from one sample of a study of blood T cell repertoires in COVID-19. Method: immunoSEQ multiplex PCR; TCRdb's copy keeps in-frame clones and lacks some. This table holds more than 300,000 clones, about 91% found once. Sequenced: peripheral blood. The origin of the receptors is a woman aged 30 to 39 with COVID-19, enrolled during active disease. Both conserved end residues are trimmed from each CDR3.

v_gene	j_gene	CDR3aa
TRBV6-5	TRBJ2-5	ASRSGTSTQY
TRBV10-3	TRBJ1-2	AISEPGQANSGANYGYT
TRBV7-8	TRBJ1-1	ASSSRDRGRLDTEAF
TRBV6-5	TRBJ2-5	ASHGGGAPETQY
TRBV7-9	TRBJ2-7	ASSFPGLSTYEQY
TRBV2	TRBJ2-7	ASSPRGVDEQY
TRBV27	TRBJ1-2	ASSSGYPGLSNYGYT
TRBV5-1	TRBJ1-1	ASSLVRGRTEAF
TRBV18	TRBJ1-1	ASSARGTEAF
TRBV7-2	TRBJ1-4	ASSSGRGGEKLF
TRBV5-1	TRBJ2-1	ASSYDRVRNEQF
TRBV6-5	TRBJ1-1	ASNNGRNTEAF
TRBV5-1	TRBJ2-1	ASSLSGSSYNEQF
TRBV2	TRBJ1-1	ASSRNRDSTNTEAF
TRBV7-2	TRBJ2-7	ASSWGQSSYEQY
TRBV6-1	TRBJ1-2	ASSETGTGNFYGYT
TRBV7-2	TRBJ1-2	ASSLVPTVYGYT
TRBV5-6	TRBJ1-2	ASSLNPSGALLYGYT
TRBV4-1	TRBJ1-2	ASSQVSNSNYGYT